These 15 T cell receptor beta chains came from one sample sequenced in a study of beta chain features in type 1 diabetes. The isolated RNA, all of it, was reverse transcribed, so expressed TCRB transcripts were what got sequenced. The assay was immunoSEQ multiplex PCR, and TCRdb's table has in-frame clones only and misses some. The sample has 95,000 to 150,000 clones, 16% seen once; the top ten hold over 2%. Overall study results and limits: Within each of all four CD4+ subsets, Type 1 diabetes patients had TCRB CDR3s that were moderately but significantly shorter.

Antigens of these TCRs are unknown. The sample taken for sequencing was central memory CD4+ T cells from blood. The receptors originated from a man aged 25 to 40 with type 1 diabetes.

By its share, this clone is medium-sized. CDR3 sequence reads: CSVLKLARTLKYEQYF. The CDR3 coding sequence is TGCAGCGTCCTAAAGCTAGCCCGGACACTCAAGTACGAGCAGTACTTC. The chain carries TRBV29-1 and TRBJ2-7; possibly TRBD1 or TRBD2 for D (5 bases each). The CDR3 is made up of 16 amino acids. The ends were cut back, 6 bases at V and 4 bases at J, with 25 bases in the middle. Germline V gives CDR1 SQVTM, CDR2 ANQGSEA.

This clone has a count of ten or more. This chain uses TRBV7-9 with TRBJ2-4; D assignment may be TRBD1 or TRBD2 (5 bases each). CDR1 SEHNR and CDR2 FQNEAQ come from the germline V gene (reference sequence). V was shortened by 1 base and J by 9 bases, with 13 bases between the two germline ends. The CDR3 has 14 residues. The CDR3 reads CASSLGAEGSIQYF. CDR3 bases: TGTGCCAGCAGCTTAGGCGCCGAGGGGAGCATTCAGTACTTC.

This clone was recorded a few times. Other DNA sequences from this sample encode an identical CDR3 as well. J is TRBJ2-1 and V is TRBV28, with 12 bases matching TRBD1. With 6 bases clipped from V and 7 bases from J, the junction kept 4 bases outside the gene matches. The CDR3 totals 14 residues. Germline V gene lookup returns CDR1 MDHEN and CDR2 SYDVKM. CDR3 DNA: TGTGCCAGCAGGGGACAGGGGGCGAGAAATGAGCAGTTCTTC. This gives the protein CASRGQGARNEQFF.

J is TRBJ2-7 and V is TRBV9, with 9 bases aligning to TRBD2. V trimming: 3 bases; J trimming: 4 bases; junction bases outside the gene matches: 8. Germline V gene data show CDR1 as SGDLS and CDR2 as YYNGEE. This CDR3 contains 15 residues. This chain's CDR3 is CASSGAGTSSYEQYF. For the CDR3, the DNA is TGTGCCAGCAGCGGCGCCGGGACTAGCTCTTACGAGCAGTACTTC.

The gene calls are TRBV5-1 and TRBJ2-7; 8 positions agree with TRBD1. This CDR3 has 15 residues. CDR1 SGHRS and CDR2 YFSETQ come from the germline V gene. Trimming cost V 4 bases and J 4 bases; bases outside gene matches: 10. CDR3 loop: CASSLRGTGEYEQYF. The DNA of the CDR3 is TGCGCCAGCAGCCTTCGGGGGACAGGTGAATACGAGCAGTACTTC. Full variable domain (rest looked up from reference TRBV5-1 and TRBJ2-7): KAGVTQTPRYLIKTRGQQVTLSCSPISGHRSVSWYQQTPGQGLQFLFEYFSETQRNKGNFPGRFSGRQFSNSRSEMNVSTLELGDSALYLCASSLRGTGEYEQYFGPGTRLTVT.

A few counts support this clone. This chain uses TRBV9 with TRBJ1-2; D not resolved. This CDR3 contains 15 residues. CDR1 is SGDLS, CDR2 YYNGEE, per germline. With 1 base removed from V and 1 base from J, the gap between germline ends came to 11 bases. The CDR3 protein is CASSVTPGSNYGYTF. The CDR3 DNA sequence: TGTGCCAGCAGCGTAACCCCGGGCAGTAACTATGGCTACACCTTC.

This clone turned up a few times. The J gene is TRBJ2-3, the V gene TRBV5-6; D not resolved. Germline-derived CDR1 and CDR2 are SGHDT and YYEEEE. V lost 4 bases and J 7 bases, leaving 10 bases between the germline ends. The CDR3 consists of 12 residues. DNA for the CDR3: TGTGCCAGCAGCCCAGCTGGGTATACGCAGTATTTT. Protein: CASSPAGYTQYF.

The chain joins TRBV6-5 to TRBJ2-3, with TRBD1 identical over 7 bases. Trimming took 6 bases from V and 2 from J; bases not matched to a gene: 8. Per the germline V gene, CDR1 is MNHEY and CDR2 is SVGAGI. The CDR3 is 15 residues long. The DNA for the CDR3 is TGTGCCAGCAGCCCCACAGGGGTTTACACAGATACGCAGTATTTT. Amino acid sequence: CASSPTGVYTDTQYF.

This clone has a handful of counts. The V gene is TRBV2, the J gene TRBJ1-5; 8 nucleotides line up with TRBD1. J lost 4 bases, V lost 5 bases, and 7 bases had no gene match. This CDR3 region has 15 residues. Germline CDR1 SNHLY, CDR2 FYNNEI. CDR3 nucleotides: TGTGCCAGCAGTCCTGGGACAGGTCCAAATCAGCCCCAGCATTTT. Amino acid sequence: CASSPGTGPNQPQHF.

CDR3 in DNA: TGTGCCTGGAGTAAGGGTTCCTATGGCTACACCTTC. Its translation: CAWSKGSYGYTF. The rearrangement uses TRBV30 and TRBJ1-2; D ambiguous. V was clipped by 2 bases and J by 4 bases, with 8 bases between them. The CDR3 contains 12 residues. Germline V gene data show CDR1 as GTSNPN and CDR2 as SVGIG (reference sequence).

The rearrangement links TRBV12-5 to TRBJ2-4, with 8 bases identical to TRBD1. The V and J ends lost 8 bases and 8 bases, in that order; junction bases with no gene match: 14. Germline assignment: CDR1 LGHNT and CDR2 FRNRAP. The CDR3 loop spans 15 amino acids. DNA for the CDR3: TGTGCTAGTATGTTGTCCGGGACAGGACTGGACATTCAGTACTTC. It yields the protein CASMLSGTGLDIQYF.

The V gene is TRBV5-1, the J gene TRBJ2-3, with D uncertain. Trimming left V 4 bases short and J 1 base short, with 10 bases between. Germline CDR1 SGHRS, CDR2 YFSETQ. The CDR3 is 14 residues long. This chain's CDR3 is CASSPAPGTDTQYF. The CDR3 DNA follows: TGCGCCAGCAGCCCGGCTCCCGGCACAGATACGCAGTATTTT. Combining the CDR3 with reference TRBV5-1 and TRBJ2-3 gives the whole variable domain KAGVTQTPRYLIKTRGQQVTLSCSPISGHRSVSWYQQTPGQGLQFLFEYFSETQRNKGNFPGRFSGRQFSNSRSEMNVSTLELGDSALYLCASSPAPGTDTQYFGPGTRLTVL.

This clone was picked up a small number of times. V and J are TRBV6-5 and TRBJ2-1; TRBD2 matches at 9 bases. With V trimmed by 0 bases and J by 6 bases, 0 bases remained unmatched. The CDR3 extends over 14 amino acids. The germline gives CDR1 MNHEY, CDR2 SVGAGI. CDR3 amino acids: CASSYSRGGNEQFF. In DNA form, the CDR3 reads TGTGCCAGCAGTTACTCGCGGGGGGGCAATGAGCAGTTCTTC.

The chain employs TRBV29-1 and TRBJ2-1; D is ambiguous. V lost 8 bases and J 0 bases, leaving 17 bases between the germline ends. Per germline, CDR1 SQVTM and CDR2 ANQGSEA. There are 15 residues in the CDR3. The DNA for the CDR3 is TGCAGCACCTCGTGGGGAAGTCACTCCTACAATGAGCAGTTCTTC. Translated, it gives CSTSWGSHSYNEQFF.

This chain joins TRBV4-2 and TRBJ1-5; 9 bases line up with TRBD1. Germline assignment: CDR1 LGHNA and CDR2 YNFKEQ. This CDR3 comprises 17 residues. The V and J ends lost 0 bases and 4 bases, in that order; junction bases with no gene match: 7. The CDR3 DNA reads as TGTGCCAGCAGCCAAGATGCTGGGACAGGGATTAATCAGCCCCAGCATTTT. Translation gives CASSQDAGTGINQPQHF.